These T cell receptor beta chains were read from a single sample in a study of blood T cell repertoires in COVID-19. Method: immunoSEQ multiplex PCR; TCRdb's copy keeps in-frame clones and lacks some. The sample gives 95,000 to 120,000 clones, approximately 90% of which show up once; 4.6% is in the top ten. Sample: peripheral blood. The receptors originated from a woman aged 45-60 years with acute or convalescent COVID-19. CDR3s include the opening cysteine and the closing phenylalanine or tryptophan. A D gene is named only where the DNA matches it firmly. Clone size, where shown, is once, few, many, or a class for clones that have expanded.

V gene: TRBV4-3; clone size: -; D gene: -; J gene: TRBJ2-6; CDR3 protein: CASSQRGPTSGANVLTF; CDR3 DNA: TGCGCCAGCAGCCAAAGGGGCCCGACCTCTGGGGCCAACGTCCTGACTTTC
V gene: TRBV19; clone size: few; D gene: -; J gene: TRBJ1-3; CDR3 protein: CASTPRRVLSQRAGNTIYF; CDR3 DNA: TGTGCCAGTACCCCTAGGAGGGTCTTGTCCCAAAGGGCTGGAAACACCATATATTTT
V gene: TRBV19; clone size: -; D gene: TRBD1; J gene: TRBJ1-6; CDR3 protein: CASSSSGTVLYNSPLHF; CDR3 DNA: TGTGCCAGCAGCTCCTCCGGGACAGTGCTCTATAATTCACCCCTCCACTTT
V gene: TRBV19; clone size: -; D gene: -; J gene: TRBJ1-1; CDR3 protein: CASSSQSDTEAFF; CDR3 DNA: TGTGCCAGTAGTAGCCAATCGGACACTGAAGCTTTCTTT
V gene: TRBV5-4; clone size: -; D gene: -; J gene: TRBJ1-2; CDR3 protein: CASSLPTIYGYTF; CDR3 DNA: TGTGCCAGCAGCCTCCCGACAATCTATGGCTACACCTTC
V gene: TRBV5-1; clone size: -; D gene: TRBD1; J gene: TRBJ2-5; CDR3 protein: CASSFQGEETQYF; CDR3 DNA: TGCGCCAGCAGCTTCCAGGGGGAAGAGACCCAGTACTTC
V gene: TRBV28; clone size: -; D gene: -; J gene: TRBJ2-7; CDR3 protein: CASSLVGVDYRYEQYF; CDR3 DNA: TGTGCCAGCAGTTTAGTAGGGGTCGATTATCGCTACGAGCAGTACTTC
V gene: TRBV28; clone size: -; D gene: -; J gene: TRBJ1-4; CDR3 protein: CASSFFQGPNEKLFF; CDR3 DNA: TGTGCCAGCAGTTTTTTCCAGGGCCCTAATGAAAAACTGTTTTTT
V gene: TRBV7-9; clone size: -; D gene: TRBD1; J gene: TRBJ2-1; CDR3 protein: CASSLRGRGSDEQFF; CDR3 DNA: TGTGCCAGCAGCTTAAGGGGCAGGGGGTCGGATGAGCAGTTCTTC
V gene: TRBV29-1; clone size: -; D gene: -; J gene: TRBJ1-4; CDR3 protein: CSVEGHRGEKLFF; CDR3 DNA: TGCAGCGTTGAGGGGCATAGGGGTGAAAAACTGTTTTTT
V gene: TRBV7-9; clone size: -; D gene: TRBD1; J gene: TRBJ2-7; CDR3 protein: CASSSTTDRAEEQYF; CDR3 DNA: TGTGCCAGCAGCTCAACGACCGACAGGGCTGAGGAGCAGTACTTC
V gene: TRBV12-3/TRBV12-4; clone size: -; D gene: -; J gene: TRBJ1-6; CDR3 protein: CASGTRDSPLHF; CDR3 DNA: TGTGCCAGCGGTACCCGGGATTCACCCCTCCACTTT
V gene: TRBV19; clone size: -; D gene: -; J gene: TRBJ2-5; CDR3 protein: CASSSLGQPQETQYF; CDR3 DNA: TGTGCCAGTAGTAGCTTGGGGCAGCCACAAGAGACCCAGTACTTC
V gene: TRBV11-2; clone size: -; D gene: -; J gene: TRBJ1-3; CDR3 protein: CASSFWSSGNTIYF; CDR3 DNA: TGTGCCAGCAGCTTTTGGAGCTCTGGAAACACCATATATTTT
V gene: TRBV7-9; clone size: -; D gene: -; J gene: TRBJ1-6; CDR3 protein: CASSLNRNNSPLHF; CDR3 DNA: TGTGCCAGCAGCTTAAACAGAAATAATTCACCCCTCCACTTT
V gene: TRBV30; clone size: -; D gene: TRBD1; J gene: TRBJ1-5; CDR3 protein: CAWGFTGGTQPQHF; CDR3 DNA: TGTGCCTGGGGGTTTACAGGGGGCACTCAGCCCCAGCATTTT
V gene: TRBV18; clone size: -; D gene: -; J gene: TRBJ2-7; CDR3 protein: CASSPSGIGYEQYF; CDR3 DNA: TGTGCCAGCTCACCGTCCGGGATTGGCTACGAGCAGTACTTC
V gene: TRBV5-1; clone size: -; D gene: -; J gene: TRBJ1-1; CDR3 protein: CASSPYGPGGTEAFF; CDR3 DNA: TGCGCCAGCAGCCCATACGGACCCGGGGGCACTGAAGCTTTCTTT
V gene: TRBV27; clone size: -; D gene: TRBD1; J gene: TRBJ1-2; CDR3 protein: CASSLWGQGPNYGYTF; CDR3 DNA: TGTGCCAGCAGTTTATGGGGACAGGGCCCAAACTATGGCTACACCTTC
V gene: TRBV18; clone size: -; D gene: TRBD1; J gene: TRBJ1-3; CDR3 protein: CASSPRTGATGNTIYF; CDR3 DNA: TGTGCCAGCTCACCGAGGACAGGAGCGACTGGAAACACCATATATTTT
V gene: TRBV19; clone size: -; D gene: -; J gene: TRBJ2-7; CDR3 protein: CASSIERDGGEQYF; CDR3 DNA: TGTGCCAGTAGTATAGAGCGGGACGGCGGAGAGCAGTACTTC
V gene: TRBV7-3; clone size: once; D gene: -; J gene: TRBJ2-3; CDR3 protein: CASSLRGKDTDTQYF; CDR3 DNA: TGTGCCAGCAGCTTAAGGGGCAAGGACACAGATACGCAGTATTTT
V gene: TRBV5-1; clone size: -; D gene: -; J gene: TRBJ2-6; CDR3 protein: CASSFISSGANVLTF; CDR3 DNA: TGCGCCAGCAGCTTCATCAGCTCTGGGGCCAACGTCCTGACTTTC
V gene: TRBV27; clone size: -; D gene: -; J gene: TRBJ2-5; CDR3 protein: CASSHSGVQWTQYF; CDR3 DNA: TGTGCCAGCAGTCACTCGGGAGTCCAGTGGACCCAGTACTTC
V gene: TRBV5-4; clone size: -; D gene: -; J gene: TRBJ2-7; CDR3 protein: CASSLAARSSYEQYF; CDR3 DNA: TGTGCCAGCAGCTTGGCCGCACGGAGCTCCTACGAGCAGTACTTC
V gene: TRBV2; clone size: -; D gene: TRBD2; J gene: TRBJ2-1; CDR3 protein: CASSPGLAAYNEQFF; CDR3 DNA: TGTGCCAGCAGTCCCGGACTAGCGGCCTACAATGAGCAGTTCTTC